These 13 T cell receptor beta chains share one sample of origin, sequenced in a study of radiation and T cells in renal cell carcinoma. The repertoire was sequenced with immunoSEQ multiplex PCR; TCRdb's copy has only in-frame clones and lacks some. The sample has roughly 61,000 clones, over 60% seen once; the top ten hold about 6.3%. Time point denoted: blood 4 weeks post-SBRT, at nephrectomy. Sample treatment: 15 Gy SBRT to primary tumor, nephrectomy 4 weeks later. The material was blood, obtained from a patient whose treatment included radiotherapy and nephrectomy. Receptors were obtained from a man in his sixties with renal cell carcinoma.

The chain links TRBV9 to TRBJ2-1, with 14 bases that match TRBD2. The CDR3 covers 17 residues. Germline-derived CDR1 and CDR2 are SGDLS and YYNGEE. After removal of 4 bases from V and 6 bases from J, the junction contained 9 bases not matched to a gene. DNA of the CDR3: TGTGCCAGCAGCCCGGGACTAGCGGGGGTTTTGGGCAATGAGCAGTTCTTC. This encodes CASSPGLAGVLGNEQFF. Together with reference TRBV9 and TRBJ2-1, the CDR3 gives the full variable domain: DSGVTQTPKHLITATGQRVTLRCSPRSGDLSVYWYQQSLDQGLQFLIQYYNGEERAKGNILERFSAQQFPDLHSELNLSSLELGDSALYFCASSPGLAGVLGNEQFFGPGTRLTVL.

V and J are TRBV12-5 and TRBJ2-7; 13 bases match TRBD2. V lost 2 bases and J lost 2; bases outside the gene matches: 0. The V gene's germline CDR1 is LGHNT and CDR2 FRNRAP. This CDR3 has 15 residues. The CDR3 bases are TGTGCTAGTGGTTTGACTAGCGGGAGGGCCTACGAGCAGTACGTC. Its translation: CASGLTSGRAYEQYV.

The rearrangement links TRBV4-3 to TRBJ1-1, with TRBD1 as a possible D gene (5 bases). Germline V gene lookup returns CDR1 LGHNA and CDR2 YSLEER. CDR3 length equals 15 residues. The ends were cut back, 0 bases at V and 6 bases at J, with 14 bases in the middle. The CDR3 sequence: CASSQDQGMGAEAFF. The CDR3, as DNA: TGCGCCAGCAGCCAAGATCAGGGTATGGGCGCTGAAGCTTTCTTT.

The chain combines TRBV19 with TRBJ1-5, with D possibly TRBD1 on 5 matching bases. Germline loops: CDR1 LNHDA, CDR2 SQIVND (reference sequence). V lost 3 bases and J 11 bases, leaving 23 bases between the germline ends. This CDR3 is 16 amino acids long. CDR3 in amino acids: CASSISPSGRGKAQHF. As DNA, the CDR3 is TGTGCCAGTAGTATTTCCCCTTCAGGGAGGGGTAAGGCCCAGCATTTT. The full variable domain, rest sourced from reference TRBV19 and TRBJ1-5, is DGGITQSPKYLFRKEGQNVTLSCEQNLNHDAMYWYRQDPGQGLRLIYYSQIVNDFQKGDIAEGYSVSREKKESFPLTVTSAQKNPTAFYLCASSISPSGRGKAQHFGDGTRLSIL.

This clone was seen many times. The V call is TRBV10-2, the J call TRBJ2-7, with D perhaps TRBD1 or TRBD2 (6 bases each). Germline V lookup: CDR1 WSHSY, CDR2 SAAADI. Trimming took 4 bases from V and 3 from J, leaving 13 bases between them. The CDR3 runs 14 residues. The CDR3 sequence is CASSGGGLYYEQYF. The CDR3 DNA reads TGCGCCAGCAGTGGAGGGGGACTCTACTACGAGCAGTACTTC.

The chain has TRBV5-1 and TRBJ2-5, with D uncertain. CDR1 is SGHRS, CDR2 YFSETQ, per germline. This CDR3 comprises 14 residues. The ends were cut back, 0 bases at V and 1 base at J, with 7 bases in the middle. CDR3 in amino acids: CASSLGSSQETQYF. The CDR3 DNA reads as TGCGCCAGCAGCTTGGGGAGCAGCCAAGAGACCCAGTACTTC.

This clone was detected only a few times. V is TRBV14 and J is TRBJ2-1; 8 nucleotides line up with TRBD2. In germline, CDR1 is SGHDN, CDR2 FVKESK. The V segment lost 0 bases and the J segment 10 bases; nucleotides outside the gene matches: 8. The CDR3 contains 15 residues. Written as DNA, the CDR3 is TGTGCCAGCAGCCAAGATAGCGGGACCCTCAGGGAGCAGTTCTTC. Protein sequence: CASSQDSGTLREQFF.

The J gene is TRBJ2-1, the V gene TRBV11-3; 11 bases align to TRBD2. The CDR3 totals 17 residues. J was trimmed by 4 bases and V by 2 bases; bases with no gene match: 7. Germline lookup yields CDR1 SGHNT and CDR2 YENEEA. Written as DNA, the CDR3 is TGTGCCAGCAGCTTATGGTTAGCGGGAGGGCCGTACAATGAGCAGTTCTTC. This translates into CASSLWLAGGPYNEQFF.

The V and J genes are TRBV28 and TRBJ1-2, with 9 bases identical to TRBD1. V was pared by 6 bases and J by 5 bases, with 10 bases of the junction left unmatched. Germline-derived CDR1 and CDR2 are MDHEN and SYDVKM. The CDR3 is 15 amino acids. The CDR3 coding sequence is TGTGCCAGCAGCCCGAACAGGGGGCTCGGGTATGGCTACACCTTC. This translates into CASSPNRGLGYGYTF.

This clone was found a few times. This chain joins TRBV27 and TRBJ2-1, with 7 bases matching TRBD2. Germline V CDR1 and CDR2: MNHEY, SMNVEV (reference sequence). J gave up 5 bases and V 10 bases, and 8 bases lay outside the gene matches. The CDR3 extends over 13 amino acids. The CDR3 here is CATRGSGNNEQFF. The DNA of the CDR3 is TGTGCCACCCGGGGGAGCGGGAACAATGAGCAGTTCTTC.

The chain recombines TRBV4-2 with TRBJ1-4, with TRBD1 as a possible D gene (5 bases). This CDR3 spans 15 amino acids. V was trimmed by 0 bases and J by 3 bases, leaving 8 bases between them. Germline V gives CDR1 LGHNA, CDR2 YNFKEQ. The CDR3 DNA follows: TGTGCCAGCAGCCAAGAACCAGGGCCTAATGAAAAACTGTTTTTT. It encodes CASSQEPGPNEKLFF.

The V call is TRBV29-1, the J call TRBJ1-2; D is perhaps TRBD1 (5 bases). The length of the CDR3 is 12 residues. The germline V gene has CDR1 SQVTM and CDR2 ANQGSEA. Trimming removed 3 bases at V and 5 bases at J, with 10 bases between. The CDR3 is CSVDGTDYGYTF. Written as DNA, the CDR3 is TGCAGCGTTGACGGGACGGATTATGGCTACACCTTC.

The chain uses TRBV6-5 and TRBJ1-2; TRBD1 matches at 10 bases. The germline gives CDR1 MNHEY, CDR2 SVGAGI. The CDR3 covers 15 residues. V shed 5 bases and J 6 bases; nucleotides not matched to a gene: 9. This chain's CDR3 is CASSRRDRGKDGYTF. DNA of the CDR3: TGTGCCAGCAGTCGGCGGGACAGGGGAAAGGATGGCTACACCTTC.